Below, one T cell receptor beta chain is given with its context. No antigen is known for it. Vbeta (60) and Jbeta (13) primers were used in the PCR. The data were produced by immunoSEQ multiplex PCR, yet TCRdb's version contains in-frame clones alone and is incomplete. The table includes around 200,000 clones, 75% to 85% detected once. This record comes from a study of cytomegalovirus exposure and HLA in healthy donors. Study-level findings and limits: Reportedly, cytomegalovirus status was diagnosed with high sensitivity and specificity.

Per germline, CDR1 SGHNT and CDR2 YENEEA. CDR3 length equals 20 residues. Trimming took 4 bases from V and 2 from J; bases not matched to a gene: 17. V gene TRBV11-3 combines with J gene TRBJ1-2, with 12 bases aligning to TRBD1. The sequencing input was PBMCs. The clonotype was recovered from a boy younger than 18 in good health and CMV-seronegative. The CDR3 protein is CASSWDRGQGRHSFNYGYTF. The DNA of the CDR3 is TGTGCCAGCAGCTGGGACAGGGGGCAAGGTCGACACTCCTTCAACTATGGCTACACCTTC.